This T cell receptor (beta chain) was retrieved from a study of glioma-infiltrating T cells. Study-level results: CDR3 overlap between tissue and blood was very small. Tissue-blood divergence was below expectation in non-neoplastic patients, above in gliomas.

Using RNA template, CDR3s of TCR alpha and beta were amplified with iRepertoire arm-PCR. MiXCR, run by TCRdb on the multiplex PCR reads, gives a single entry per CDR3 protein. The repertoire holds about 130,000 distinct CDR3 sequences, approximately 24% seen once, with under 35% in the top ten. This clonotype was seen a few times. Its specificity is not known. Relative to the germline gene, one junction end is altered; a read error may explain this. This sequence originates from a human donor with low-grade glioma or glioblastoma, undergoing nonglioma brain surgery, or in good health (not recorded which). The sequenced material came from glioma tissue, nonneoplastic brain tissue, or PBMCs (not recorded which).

In DNA, the CDR3 is TGTGCCAGCAGCTTAGCGGGGGACCCAACTTATGAGAAGTTCTTC. This encodes CASSLAGDPTYEKFF. The chain carries TRBV7-9 and TRBJ2-1; D might be TRBD1 or TRBD2, each matching 5 bases. Germline V gene sequence: CDR1 SEHNR, CDR2 FQNEAQ (reference sequence). This CDR3 is 15 amino acids long.